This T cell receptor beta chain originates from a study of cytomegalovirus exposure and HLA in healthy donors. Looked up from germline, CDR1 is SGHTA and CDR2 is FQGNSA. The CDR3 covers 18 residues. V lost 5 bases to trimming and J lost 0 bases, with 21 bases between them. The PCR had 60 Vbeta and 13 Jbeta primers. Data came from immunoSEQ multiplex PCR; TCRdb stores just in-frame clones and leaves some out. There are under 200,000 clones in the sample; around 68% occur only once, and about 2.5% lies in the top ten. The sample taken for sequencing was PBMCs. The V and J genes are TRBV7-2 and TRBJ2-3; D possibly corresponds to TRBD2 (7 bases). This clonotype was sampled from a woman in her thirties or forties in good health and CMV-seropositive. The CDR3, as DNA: TGTGCCAGCAGCCCCCGGGGGGTAGGGGGGCCTAGCACAGATACGCAGTATTTT. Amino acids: CASSPRGVGGPSTDTQYF.